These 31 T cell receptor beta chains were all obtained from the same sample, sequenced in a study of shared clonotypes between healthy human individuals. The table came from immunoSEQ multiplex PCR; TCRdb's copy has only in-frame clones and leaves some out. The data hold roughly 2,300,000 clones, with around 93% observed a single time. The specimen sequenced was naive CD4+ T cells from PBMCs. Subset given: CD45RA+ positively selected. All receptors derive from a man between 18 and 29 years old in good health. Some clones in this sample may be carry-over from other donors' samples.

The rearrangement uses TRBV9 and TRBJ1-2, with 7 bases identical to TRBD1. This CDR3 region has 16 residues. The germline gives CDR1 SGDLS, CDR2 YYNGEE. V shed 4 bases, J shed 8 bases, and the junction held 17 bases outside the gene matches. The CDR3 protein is CASSPSQAGGLRGYTF. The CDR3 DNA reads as TGTGCCAGCAGCCCCAGCCAGGCAGGGGGTCTGAGGGGCTACACCTTC.

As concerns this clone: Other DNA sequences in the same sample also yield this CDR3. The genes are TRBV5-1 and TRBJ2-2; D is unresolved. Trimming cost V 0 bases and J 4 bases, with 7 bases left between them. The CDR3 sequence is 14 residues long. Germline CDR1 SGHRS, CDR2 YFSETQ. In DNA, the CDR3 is TGCGCCAGCAGCTTGGAAGGTAGCACCGGGGAGCTGTTTTTT. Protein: CASSLEGSTGELFF.

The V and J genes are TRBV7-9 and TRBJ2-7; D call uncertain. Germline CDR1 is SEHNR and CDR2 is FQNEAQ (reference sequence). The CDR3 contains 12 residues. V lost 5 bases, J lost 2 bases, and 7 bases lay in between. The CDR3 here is CASSKGTYEQYF. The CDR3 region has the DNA TGTGCCAGCAGCAAAGGAACCTACGAGCAGTACTTC.

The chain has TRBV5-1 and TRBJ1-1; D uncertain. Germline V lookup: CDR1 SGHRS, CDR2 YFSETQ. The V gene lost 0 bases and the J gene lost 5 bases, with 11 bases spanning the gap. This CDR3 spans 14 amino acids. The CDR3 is CASSLVGSRTEAFF. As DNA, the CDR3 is TGCGCCAGCAGCTTGGTCGGGTCACGGACTGAAGCTTTCTTT.

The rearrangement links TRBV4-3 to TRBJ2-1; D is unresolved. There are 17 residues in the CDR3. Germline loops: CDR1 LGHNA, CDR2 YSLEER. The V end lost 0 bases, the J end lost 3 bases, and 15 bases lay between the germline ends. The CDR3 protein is CASSQDASFLNYNEQFF. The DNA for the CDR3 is TGCGCCAGCAGCCAAGATGCGTCCTTCTTAAACTACAATGAGCAGTTCTTC.

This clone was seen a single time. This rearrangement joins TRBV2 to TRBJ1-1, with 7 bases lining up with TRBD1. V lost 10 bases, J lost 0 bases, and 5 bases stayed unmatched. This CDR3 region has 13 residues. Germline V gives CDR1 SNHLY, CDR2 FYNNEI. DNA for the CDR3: TGTGCCACCCGACAGGGCGTGAACACTGAAGCTTTCTTT. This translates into CATRQGVNTEAFF.

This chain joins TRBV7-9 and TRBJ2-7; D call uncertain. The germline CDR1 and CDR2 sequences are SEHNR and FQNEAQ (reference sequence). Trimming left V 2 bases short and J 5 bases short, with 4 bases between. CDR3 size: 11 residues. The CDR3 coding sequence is TGTGCCAGCAGCTTAAAGGACGAGCAGTACTTC. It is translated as CASSLKDEQYF.

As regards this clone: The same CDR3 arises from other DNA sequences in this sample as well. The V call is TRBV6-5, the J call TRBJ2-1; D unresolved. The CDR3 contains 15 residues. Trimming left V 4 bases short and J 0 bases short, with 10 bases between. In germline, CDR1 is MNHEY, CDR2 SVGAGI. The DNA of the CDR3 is TGTGCCAGCAGTTTGGCCTCACCCTCCTACAATGAGCAGTTCTTC. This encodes CASSLASPSYNEQFF.

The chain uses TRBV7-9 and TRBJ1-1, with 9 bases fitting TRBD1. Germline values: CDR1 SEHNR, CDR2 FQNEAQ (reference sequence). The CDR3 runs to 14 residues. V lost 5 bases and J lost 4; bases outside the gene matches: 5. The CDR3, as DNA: TGTGCCAGCAGCGCACAGGGGGCGGTCACTGAAGCTTTCTTT. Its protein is CASSAQGAVTEAFF.

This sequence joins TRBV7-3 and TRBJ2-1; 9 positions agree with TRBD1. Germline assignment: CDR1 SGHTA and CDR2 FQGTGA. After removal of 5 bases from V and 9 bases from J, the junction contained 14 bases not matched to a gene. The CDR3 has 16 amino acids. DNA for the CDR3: TGTGCCAGCAGCGCCGAGGGACAGGGTTTTCGGGGTGAGCAGTTCTTC. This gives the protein CASSAEGQGFRGEQFF.

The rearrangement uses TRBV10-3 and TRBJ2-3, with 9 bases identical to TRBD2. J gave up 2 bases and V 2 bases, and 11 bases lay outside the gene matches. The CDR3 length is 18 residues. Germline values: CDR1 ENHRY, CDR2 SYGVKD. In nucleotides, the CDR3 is TGTGCCATCAGTGAGCCTCAAGGGGCTAGCGGGGTCACAGATACGCAGTATTTT. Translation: CAISEPQGASGVTDTQYF.

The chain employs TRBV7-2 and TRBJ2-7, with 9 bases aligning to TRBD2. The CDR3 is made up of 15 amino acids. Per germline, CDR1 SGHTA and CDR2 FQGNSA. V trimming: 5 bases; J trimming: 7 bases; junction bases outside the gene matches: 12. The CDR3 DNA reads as TGTGCCAGCAGCCCGGGACTAGCTACCCCAATGGAGCAGTACTTC. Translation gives CASSPGLATPMEQYF.

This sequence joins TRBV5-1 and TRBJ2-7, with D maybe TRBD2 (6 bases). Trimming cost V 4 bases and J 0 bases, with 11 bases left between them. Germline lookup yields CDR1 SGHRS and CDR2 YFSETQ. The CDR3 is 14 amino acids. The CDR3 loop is CASSLLAVSYEQYF. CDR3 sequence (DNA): TGCGCCAGCAGCCTTTTAGCGGTCTCCTACGAGCAGTACTTC. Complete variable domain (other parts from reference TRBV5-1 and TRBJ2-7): KAGVTQTPRYLIKTRGQQVTLSCSPISGHRSVSWYQQTPGQGLQFLFEYFSETQRNKGNFPGRFSGRQFSNSRSEMNVSTLELGDSALYLCASSLLAVSYEQYFGPGTRLTVT.

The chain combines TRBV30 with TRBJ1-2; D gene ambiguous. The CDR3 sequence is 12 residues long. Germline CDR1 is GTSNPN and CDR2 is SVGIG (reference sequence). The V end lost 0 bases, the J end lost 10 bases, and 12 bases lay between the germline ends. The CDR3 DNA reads TGTGCCTGGAGTGTCGTACAGCTTACCTACACCTTC. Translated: CAWSVVQLTYTF.

The CDR3 DNA reads TGCGCCAGCAGCGGGTCTGGGTACAATGAGCAGTTCTTC. Residues: CASSGSGYNEQFF. V and J are TRBV5-1 and TRBJ2-1; D remains unclear. Trimming left V 4 bases short and J 4 bases short, with 9 bases between. Per the germline V gene, CDR1 is SGHRS and CDR2 is YFSETQ. The CDR3 sequence is 13 residues long. The full variable domain, with the rest looked up from reference TRBV5-1 and TRBJ2-1, is KAGVTQTPRYLIKTRGQQVTLSCSPISGHRSVSWYQQTPGQGLQFLFEYFSETQRNKGNFPGRFSGRQFSNSRSEMNVSTLELGDSALYLCASSGSGYNEQFFGPGTRLTVL.

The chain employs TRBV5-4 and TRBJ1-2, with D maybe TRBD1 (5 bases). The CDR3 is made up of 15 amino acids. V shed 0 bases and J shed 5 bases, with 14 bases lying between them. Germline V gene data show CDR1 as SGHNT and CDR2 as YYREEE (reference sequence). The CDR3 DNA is TGTGCCAGCAGCTTGGGGGCAGGGCTAGCGTATGGCTACACCTTC. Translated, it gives CASSLGAGLAYGYTF.

The CDR3 spells CASSSGGAERNTEAFF. In DNA form, the CDR3 reads TGTGCCAGCAGCTCCGGGGGGGCAGAAAGAAACACTGAAGCTTTCTTT. The V call is TRBV11-3, the J call TRBJ1-1, with D possibly being TRBD1 (6 bases). CDR3 size: 16 residues. Trimming stripped 4 bases from V and 2 bases from J, with 17 bases between. CDR1 and CDR2 from the germline V gene are SGHNT and YENEEA.

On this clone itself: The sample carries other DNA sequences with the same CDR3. Here the CDR3 reads CASSEAGGPYEQYF. The CDR3 region has the DNA TGTGCCAGCAGTGAGGCAGGGGGCCCCTACGAGCAGTACTTC. The chain combines TRBV6-1 with TRBJ2-7, with TRBD1 identical over 8 bases. In germline, CDR1 is MNHNS, CDR2 SASEGT. This CDR3 is 14 amino acids long. V lost 3 bases, J lost 2 bases, and 3 bases stayed unmatched.

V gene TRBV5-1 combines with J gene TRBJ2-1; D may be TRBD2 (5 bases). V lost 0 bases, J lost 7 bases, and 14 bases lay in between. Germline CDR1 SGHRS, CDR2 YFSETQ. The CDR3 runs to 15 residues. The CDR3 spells CASSLVALAGNEQFF. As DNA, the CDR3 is TGCGCCAGCAGCTTGGTAGCGCTAGCTGGGAATGAGCAGTTCTTC.

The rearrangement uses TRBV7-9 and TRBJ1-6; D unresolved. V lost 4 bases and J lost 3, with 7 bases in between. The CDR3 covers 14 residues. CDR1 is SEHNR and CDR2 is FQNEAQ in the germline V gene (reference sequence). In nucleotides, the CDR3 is TGTGCCAGCAGCTACCACAGCTATAATTCACCCCTCCACTTT. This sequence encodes CASSYHSYNSPLHF.

This CDR3 reads CACNRDSYNEQFF. In DNA form, the CDR3 reads TGTGCCTGCAACAGGGACTCCTACAATGAGCAGTTCTTC. This chain joins TRBV30 and TRBJ2-1, with a weak D call TRBD1 (6 bases). Trimming shortened V by 6 bases and J by 0 bases, and 9 bases separated the two germline ends. CDR1 and CDR2 from the germline V gene are GTSNPN and SVGIG (reference sequence). This CDR3 comprises 13 residues.

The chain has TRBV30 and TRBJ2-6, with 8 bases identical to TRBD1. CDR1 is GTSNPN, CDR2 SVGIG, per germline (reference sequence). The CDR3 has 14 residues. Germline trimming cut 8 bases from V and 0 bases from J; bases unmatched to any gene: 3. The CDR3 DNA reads TGTGCCGGGGACAGGACCTCTGGGGCCAACGTCCTGACTTTC. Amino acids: CAGDRTSGANVLTF.

The CDR3 region is CASSRLRNSGANVLTF. CDR3 nucleotide sequence: TGTGCCAGCAGCCGGCTACGGAACTCTGGGGCCAACGTCCTGACTTTC. This chain uses TRBV14 with TRBJ2-6; D ambiguous. The V gene lost 4 bases and the J gene lost 0 bases, with 10 bases spanning the gap. CDR1 is SGHDN and CDR2 is FVKESK in the germline V gene. The CDR3 sequence is 16 residues long.

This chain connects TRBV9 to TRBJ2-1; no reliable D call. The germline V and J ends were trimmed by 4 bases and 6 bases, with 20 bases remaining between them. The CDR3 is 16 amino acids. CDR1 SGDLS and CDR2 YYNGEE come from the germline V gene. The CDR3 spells CASSPRSGPSGNEQFF. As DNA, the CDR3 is TGTGCCAGCAGCCCCCGATCGGGCCCCTCGGGCAATGAGCAGTTCTTC.

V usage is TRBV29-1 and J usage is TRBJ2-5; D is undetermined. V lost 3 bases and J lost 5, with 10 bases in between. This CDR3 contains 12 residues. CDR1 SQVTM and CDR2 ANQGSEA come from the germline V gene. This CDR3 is CSVDLPQETQYF. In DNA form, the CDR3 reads TGCAGCGTTGACCTACCTCAGGAGACCCAGTACTTC.

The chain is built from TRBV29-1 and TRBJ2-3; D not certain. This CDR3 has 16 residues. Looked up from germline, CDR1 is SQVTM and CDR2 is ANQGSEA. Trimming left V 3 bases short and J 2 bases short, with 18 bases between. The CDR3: CSVDIGRTSTTDTQYF. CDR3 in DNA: TGCAGCGTTGATATCGGCAGGACCTCTACCACAGATACGCAGTATTTT.

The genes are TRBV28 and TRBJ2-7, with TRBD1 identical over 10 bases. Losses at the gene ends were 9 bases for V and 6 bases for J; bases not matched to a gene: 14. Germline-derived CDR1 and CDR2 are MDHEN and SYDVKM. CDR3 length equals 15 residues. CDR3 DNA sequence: TGTGCCAGTAGACCCCTACGACAGGGGGCACGCGAGCAGTACTTC. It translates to CASRPLRQGAREQYF.

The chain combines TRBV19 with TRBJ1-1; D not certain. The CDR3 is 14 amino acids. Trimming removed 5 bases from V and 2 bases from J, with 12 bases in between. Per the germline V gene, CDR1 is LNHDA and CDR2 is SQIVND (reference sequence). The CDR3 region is CASSLPGLNTEAFF. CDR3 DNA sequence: TGTGCCAGTAGTCTCCCTGGATTAAACACTGAAGCTTTCTTT. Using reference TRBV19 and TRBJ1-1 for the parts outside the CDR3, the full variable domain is DGGITQSPKYLFRKEGQNVTLSCEQNLNHDAMYWYRQDPGQGLRLIYYSQIVNDFQKGDIAEGYSVSREKKESFPLTVTSAQKNPTAFYLCASSLPGLNTEAFFGQGTRLTVV.

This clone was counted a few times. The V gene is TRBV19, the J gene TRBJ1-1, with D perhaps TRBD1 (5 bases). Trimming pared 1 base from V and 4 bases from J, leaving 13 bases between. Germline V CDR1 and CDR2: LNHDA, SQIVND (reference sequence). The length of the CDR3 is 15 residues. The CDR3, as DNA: TGTGCCAGTAGTATAGGAGCTGGGGCGACCACTGAAGCTTTCTTT. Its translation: CASSIGAGATTEAFF.

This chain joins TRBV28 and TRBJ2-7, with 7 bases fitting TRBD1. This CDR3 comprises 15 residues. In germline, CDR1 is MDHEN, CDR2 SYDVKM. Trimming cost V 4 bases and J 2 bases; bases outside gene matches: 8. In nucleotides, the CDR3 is TGTGCCAGCAGTTCAGCCGGGACAGACACCTACGAGCAGTACTTC. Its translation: CASSSAGTDTYEQYF.

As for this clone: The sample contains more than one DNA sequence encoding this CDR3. CDR3 in DNA: TGTGCCAGCAGCTTCGGACAGGGGACAGATACGCAGTATTTT. This sequence encodes CASSFGQGTDTQYF. The V and J genes are TRBV7-9 and TRBJ2-3, with TRBD1 matching over 9 bases. The CDR3 sequence is 14 residues long. The germline V gene encodes CDR1 SEHNR and CDR2 FQNEAQ (reference sequence). V gave up 3 bases and J gave up 3 bases; unmatched junction bases: 1.